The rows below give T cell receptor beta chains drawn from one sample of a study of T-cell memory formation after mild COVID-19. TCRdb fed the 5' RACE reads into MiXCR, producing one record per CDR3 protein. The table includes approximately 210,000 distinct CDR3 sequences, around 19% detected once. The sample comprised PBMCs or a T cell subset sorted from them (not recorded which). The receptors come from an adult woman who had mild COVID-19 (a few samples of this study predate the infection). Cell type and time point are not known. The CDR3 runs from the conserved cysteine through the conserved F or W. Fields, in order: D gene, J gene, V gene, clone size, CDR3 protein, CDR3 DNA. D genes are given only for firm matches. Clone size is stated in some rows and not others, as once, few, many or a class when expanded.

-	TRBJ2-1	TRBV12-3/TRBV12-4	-	CASTIGGNEQFF	TGTGCCAGCACTATCGGGGGCAATGAGCAGTTCTTC
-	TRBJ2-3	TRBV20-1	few	CSVSEVSDTQYF	TGCAGTGTTTCTGAGGTCTCAGATACGCAGTATTTT
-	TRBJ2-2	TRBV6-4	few	CASSDTITGELFF	TGTGCCAGCAGTGACACTATTACCGGGGAGCTGTTTTTT
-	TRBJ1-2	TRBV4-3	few	CASSQDPQGGYGYTF	TGCGCCAGCAGCCAAGATCCCCAGGGCGGCTATGGCTACACCTTC
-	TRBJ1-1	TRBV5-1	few	CASSPYTTANTEAFF	TGCGCCAGCAGCCCGTACACGACAGCCAACACTGAAGCTTTCTTT
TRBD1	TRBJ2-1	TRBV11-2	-	CASSWQTGPYNEQFF	TGTGCCAGCAGCTGGCAGACAGGGCCCTACAATGAGCAGTTCTTC
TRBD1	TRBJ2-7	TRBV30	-	CAWSGQGYEQYF	TGTGCCTGGAGTGGACAGGGGTACGAGCAGTACTTC
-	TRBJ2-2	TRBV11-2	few	CASSFFGYTGELFF	TGTGCCAGCAGCTTTTTCGGATACACCGGGGAGCTGTTTTTT
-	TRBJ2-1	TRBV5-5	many	CASSVYNEQFF	TGTGCCAGCAGCGTGTACAATGAGCAGTTCTTC
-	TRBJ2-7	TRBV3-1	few	CASSHRTAYEQYF	TGTGCCAGCAGCCACCGGACAGCCTACGAGCAGTACTTC
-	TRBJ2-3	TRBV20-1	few	CSAPRGGETDTQYF	TGCAGTGCTCCCCGCGGAGGAGAAACAGATACGCAGTATTTT
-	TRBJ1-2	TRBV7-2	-	CASSYSGVMYGYTF	TGTGCCAGCAGCTATTCTGGGGTTATGTATGGCTACACCTTC
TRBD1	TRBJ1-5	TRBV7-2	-	CASSLAGTGGQPQHF	TGTGCCAGCAGCTTAGCGGGGACAGGGGGGCAGCCCCAGCATTTT
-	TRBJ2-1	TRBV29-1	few	CSASRGARLVYNEQFF	TGCAGCGCGTCCAGGGGGGCCAGACTCGTCTACAATGAGCAGTTCTTC
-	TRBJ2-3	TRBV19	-	CASSAILAKSTDTQYF	TGTGCCAGTAGTGCCATACTAGCTAAAAGCACAGATACGCAGTATTTT
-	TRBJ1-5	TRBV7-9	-	CATSQNSNQPQHF	TGTGCCACATCGCAAAATAGCAATCAGCCCCAGCATTTT
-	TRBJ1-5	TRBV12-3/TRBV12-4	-	CASSLGYGKSQPQHF	TGTGCCAGCAGTTTAGGTTACGGGAAGTCTCAGCCCCAGCATTTT
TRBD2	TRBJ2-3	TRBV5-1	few	CASSPGLVEADTQYF	TGCGCCAGCAGCCCGGGACTAGTCGAAGCAGATACGCAGTATTTT
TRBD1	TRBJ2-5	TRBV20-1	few	CSAREGTVSETQYF	TGCAGTGCTAGAGAGGGGACAGTTTCGGAGACCCAGTACTTC
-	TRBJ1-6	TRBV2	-	CASSEEVGNSPLHF	TGTGCCAGCAGTGAAGAAGTTGGGAATTCACCCCTCCACTTT
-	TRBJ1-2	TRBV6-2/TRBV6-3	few	CASTNPDYGYTF	TGTGCCAGCACCAACCCAGACTATGGCTACACCTTC
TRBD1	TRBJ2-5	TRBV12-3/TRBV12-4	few	CASSPGTGGVETQYF	TGTGCCAGCAGCCCTGGGACAGGGGGCGTGGAGACCCAGTACTTC
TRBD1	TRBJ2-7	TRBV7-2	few	CASSLIGQGSYEQYF	TGTGCCAGCAGCTTAATAGGACAGGGATCCTACGAGCAGTACTTC
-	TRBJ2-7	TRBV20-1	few	CSARRGPTYEQYF	TGCAGTGCTAGACGGGGTCCGACCTACGAGCAGTACTTC
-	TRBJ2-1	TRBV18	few	CASSRIGSVRGLTPYNEQFF	TGTGCCAGCTCACGGATTGGGTCTGTGAGAGGGCTGACCCCCTACAATGAGCAGTTCTTC
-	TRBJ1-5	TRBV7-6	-	CASSLDGARNQPQHF	TGTGCCAGCAGCTTAGACGGGGCCCGTAATCAGCCCCAGCATTTT
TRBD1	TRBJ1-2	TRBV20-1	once	CSAISGTGGYGYTF	TGCAGTGCTATTTCCGGGACAGGGGGCTATGGCTACACCTTC
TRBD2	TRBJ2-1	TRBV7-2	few	CASRGRARAGNEQFF	TGTGCCAGCAGGGGGAGGGCCCGAGCTGGCAATGAGCAGTTCTTC
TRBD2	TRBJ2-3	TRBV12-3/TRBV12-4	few	CASSQTAGGGSQYF	TGTGCCAGCAGCCAGACAGCCGGGGGGGGGTCGCAGTATTTT
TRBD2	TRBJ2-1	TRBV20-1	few	CSASRGGGANNNEQFF	TGCAGTGCTAGTCGTGGCGGGGGGGCAAATAACAATGAGCAGTTCTTC
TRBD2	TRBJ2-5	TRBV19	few	CASSMSRLAKETQYF	TGTGCCAGTAGTATGAGCCGACTAGCGAAAGAGACCCAGTACTTC
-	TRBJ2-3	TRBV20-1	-	CSAEFGPPDTQYF	TGCAGTGCTGAGTTTGGACCGCCAGATACGCAGTATTTT
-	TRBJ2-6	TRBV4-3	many	CASSQQTGAGANVLTF	TGCGCCAGCAGCCAACAGACAGGAGCGGGGGCCAACGTCCTGACTTTC
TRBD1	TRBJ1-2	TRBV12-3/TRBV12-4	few	CASSRSRTGGNGYTF	TGTGCCAGCAGTCGATCGAGGACAGGGGGGAATGGCTACACCTTC
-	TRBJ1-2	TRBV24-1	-	CATSDSSAGADGYTF	TGTGCCACCAGTGATTCGTCCGCGGGAGCGGATGGCTACACCTTC
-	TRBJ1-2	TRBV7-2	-	CASSPALGEAYGYTF	TGTGCCAGCAGCCCGGCGTTGGGCGAAGCCTATGGCTACACCTTC
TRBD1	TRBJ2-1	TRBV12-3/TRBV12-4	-	CASSLQGALVNEQFF	TGTGCCAGCAGCCTTCAGGGGGCGTTGGTCAATGAGCAGTTCTTC
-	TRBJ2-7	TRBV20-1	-	CSAGTSYEQYF	TGCAGTGCTGGGACATCCTACGAGCAGTACTTC
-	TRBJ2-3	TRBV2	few	CASSDRAGSDTQYF	TGTGCCAGCAGTGACAGGGCAGGGTCAGATACGCAGTATTTT
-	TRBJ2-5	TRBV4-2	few	CASSQDGKETQYF	TGTGCCAGCAGCCAAGATGGTAAAGAGACCCAGTACTTC
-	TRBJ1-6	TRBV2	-	CASSYAPNSPLHF	TGTGCCAGCAGCTATGCGCCTAATTCACCCCTCCACTTT
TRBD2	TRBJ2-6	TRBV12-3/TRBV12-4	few	CASTPGLAGVGANVLTF	TGTGCCAGCACCCCGGGACTAGCGGGAGTTGGGGCCAACGTCCTGACTTTC
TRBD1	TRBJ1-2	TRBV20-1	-	CSARDLSFRDRRSNYGYTF	TGCAGTGCTAGAGATCTAAGTTTTCGGGACAGGCGTTCTAACTATGGCTACACCTTC
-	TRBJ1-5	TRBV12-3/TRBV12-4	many	CASSRVGNQPQHF	TGTGCCAGCAGCCGCGTTGGCAATCAGCCCCAGCATTTT
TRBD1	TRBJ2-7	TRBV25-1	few	CASSDVGQGTYEQYF	TGTGCCAGCAGTGATGTGGGACAGGGTACCTACGAGCAGTACTTC
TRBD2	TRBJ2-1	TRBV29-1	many	CSVAAWGGTSSYNEQFF	TGCAGCGTCGCCGCGTGGGGAGGGACTAGCTCCTACAATGAGCAGTTCTTC
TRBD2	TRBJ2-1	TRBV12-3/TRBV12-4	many	CASTTRLAGVEVQFF	TGTGCCAGCACTACGAGACTAGCGGGAGTTGAGGTGCAGTTCTTC
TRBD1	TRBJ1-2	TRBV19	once	CASYLTGGVGYGYTF	TGTGCCAGCTACCTGACAGGGGGCGTAGGCTATGGCTACACCTTC